The present T cell receptor (beta chain) was sequenced within a study of OX40 agonist ivuxolimab in advanced cancers. Study-wide context: The study gave patients intravenous ivuxolimab at 0.01 to 10 mg/kg every 2 weeks.

On cycle 4 day 1 and cycle 7 day 1, as well as at baseline, blood was sampled. Germline loops: CDR1 MNHEY, CDR2 SMNVEV (reference sequence). The length of the CDR3 is 17 residues. The V gene end was trimmed by 3 bases and the J gene end by 7 bases; junction bases not matched to a gene: 17. TCRdb's copy holds only in-frame clones and misses some; the assay was immunoSEQ multiplex PCR. The table lists roughly 23,000 clones, approximately 81% of them singletons. Sample: CD4+ or CD8+ T cells sorted from blood, taken in a trial of the OX40 agonist ivuxolimab. This receptor was identified in an adult with an advanced solid tumor such as melanoma, head and neck, liver or kidney cancer. The gene calls are TRBV27 and TRBJ2-7; 8 nucleotides line up with TRBD2. CDR3 sequence (DNA): TGTGCCAGCAGTTTGTCCGCGGGGGGCGCAGCGGTGGGGGAGCAGTACTTC. Its translation: CASSLSAGGAAVGEQYF.